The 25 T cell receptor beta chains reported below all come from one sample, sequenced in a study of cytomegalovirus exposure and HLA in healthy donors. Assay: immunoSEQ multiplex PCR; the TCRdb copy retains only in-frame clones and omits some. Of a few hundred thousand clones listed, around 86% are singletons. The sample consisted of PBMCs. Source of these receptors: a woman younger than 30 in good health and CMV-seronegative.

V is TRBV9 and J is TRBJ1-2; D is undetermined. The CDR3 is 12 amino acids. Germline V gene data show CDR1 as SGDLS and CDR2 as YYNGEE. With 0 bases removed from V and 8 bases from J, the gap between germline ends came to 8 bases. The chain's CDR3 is CASSVGPGGYTF. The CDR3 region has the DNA TGTGCCAGCAGCGTAGGGCCGGGGGGCTACACCTTC.

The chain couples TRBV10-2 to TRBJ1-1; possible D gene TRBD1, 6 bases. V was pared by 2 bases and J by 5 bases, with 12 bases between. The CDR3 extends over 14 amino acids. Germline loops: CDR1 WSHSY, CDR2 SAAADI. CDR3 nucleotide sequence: TGCGCCAGCAGTGAGGGGGGGGCTCGGACTGAAGCTTTCTTT. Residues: CASSEGGARTEAFF.

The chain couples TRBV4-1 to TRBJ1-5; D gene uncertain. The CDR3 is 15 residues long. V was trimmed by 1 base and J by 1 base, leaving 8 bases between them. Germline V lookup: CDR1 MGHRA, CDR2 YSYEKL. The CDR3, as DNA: TGCGCCAGCAGCCAAGGGAGAGGAAGCAATCAGCCCCAGCATTTT. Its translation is CASSQGRGSNQPQHF.

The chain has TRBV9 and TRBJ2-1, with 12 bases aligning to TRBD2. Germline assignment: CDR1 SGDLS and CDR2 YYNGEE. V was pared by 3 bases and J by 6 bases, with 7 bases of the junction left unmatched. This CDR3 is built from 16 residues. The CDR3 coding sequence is TGTGCCAGCAGCGCAAGACTAGCGGGAGTAGGCAATGAGCAGTTCTTC. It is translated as CASSARLAGVGNEQFF.

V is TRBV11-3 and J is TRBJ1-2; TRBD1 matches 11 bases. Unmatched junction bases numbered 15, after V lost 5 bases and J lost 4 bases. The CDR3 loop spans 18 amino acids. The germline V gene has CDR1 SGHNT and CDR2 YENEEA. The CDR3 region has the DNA TGTGCCAGCAGCCAGAGTCCCGGGACAGGGGGATACGGCTATGGCTACACCTTC. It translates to CASSQSPGTGGYGYGYTF.

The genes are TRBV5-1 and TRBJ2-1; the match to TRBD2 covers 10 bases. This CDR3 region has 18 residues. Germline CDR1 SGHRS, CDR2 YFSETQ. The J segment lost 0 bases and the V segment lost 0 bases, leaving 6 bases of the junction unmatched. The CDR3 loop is CASSLAGTSVSSYNEQFF. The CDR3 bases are TGCGCCAGCAGCTTGGCAGGGACTAGCGTATCCTCCTACAATGAGCAGTTCTTC.

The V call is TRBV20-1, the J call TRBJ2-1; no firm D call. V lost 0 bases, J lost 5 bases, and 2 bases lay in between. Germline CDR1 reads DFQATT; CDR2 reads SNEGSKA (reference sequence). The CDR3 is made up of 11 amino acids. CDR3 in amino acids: CSARDNNEQFF. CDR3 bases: TGCAGTGCTAGAGATAACAATGAGCAGTTCTTC.

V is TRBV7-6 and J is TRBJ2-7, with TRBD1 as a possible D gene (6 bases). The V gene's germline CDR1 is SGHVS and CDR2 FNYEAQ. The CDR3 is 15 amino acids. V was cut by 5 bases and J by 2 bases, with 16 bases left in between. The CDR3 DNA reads TGTGCCAGCAGCCCGCAAGGACAGTCTGCCTACGAGCAGTACTTC. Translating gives CASSPQGQSAYEQYF.

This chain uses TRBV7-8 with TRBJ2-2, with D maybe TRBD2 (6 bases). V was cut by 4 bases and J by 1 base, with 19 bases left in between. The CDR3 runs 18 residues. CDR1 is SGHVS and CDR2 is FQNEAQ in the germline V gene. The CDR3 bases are TGTGCCAGCAGCTCTCCGATATCGGGAGAGAAGAACACCGGGGAGCTGTTTTTT. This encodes CASSSPISGEKNTGELFF.

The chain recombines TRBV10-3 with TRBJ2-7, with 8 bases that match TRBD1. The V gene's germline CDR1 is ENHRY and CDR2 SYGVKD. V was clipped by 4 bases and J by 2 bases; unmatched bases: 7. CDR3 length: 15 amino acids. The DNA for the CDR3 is TGTGCCATCAGTGGATTCACGGGACAGGCCTACGAGCAGTACTTC. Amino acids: CAISGFTGQAYEQYF.

CDR3 protein: CASSPGYEQYF. DNA for the CDR3: TGTGCCAGCAGCCCGGGGTACGAGCAGTACTTC. The chain has TRBV9 and TRBJ2-7, with D perhaps matching TRBD2 (5 bases). V shed 4 bases and J shed 4 bases, with 6 bases lying between them. Germline lookup yields CDR1 SGDLS and CDR2 YYNGEE. The CDR3 length is 11 residues.

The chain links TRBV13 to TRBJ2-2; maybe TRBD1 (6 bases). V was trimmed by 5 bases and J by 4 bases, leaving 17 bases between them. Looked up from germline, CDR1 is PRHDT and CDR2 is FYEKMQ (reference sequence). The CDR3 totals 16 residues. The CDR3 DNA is TGTGCCAGCAGCGTCCAGGGGCGCGGTGGCACCGGGGAGCTGTTTTTT. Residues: CASSVQGRGGTGELFF.

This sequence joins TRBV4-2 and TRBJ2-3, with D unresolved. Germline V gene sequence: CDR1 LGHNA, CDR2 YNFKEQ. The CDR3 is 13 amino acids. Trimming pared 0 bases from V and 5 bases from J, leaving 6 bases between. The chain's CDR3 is CASSQDRRDTQYF. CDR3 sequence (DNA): TGTGCCAGCAGCCAAGATAGAAGAGATACGCAGTATTTT.

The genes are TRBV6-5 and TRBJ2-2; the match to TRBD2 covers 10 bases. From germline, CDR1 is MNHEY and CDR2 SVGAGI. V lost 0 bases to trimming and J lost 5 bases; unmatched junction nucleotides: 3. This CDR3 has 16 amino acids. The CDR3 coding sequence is TGTGCCAGCAGTTACTCGAGCGGGAGGGGAACCGGGGAGCTGTTTTTT. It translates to CASSYSSGRGTGELFF.

CDR3 protein: CASGQLAASYNEQFF. The CDR3 DNA follows: TGTGCTAGTGGCCAGCTAGCGGCCTCCTACAATGAGCAGTTCTTC. This chain uses TRBV12-5 with TRBJ2-1, with 7 positions matching TRBD2. Germline V gives CDR1 LGHNT, CDR2 FRNRAP. The J segment lost 0 bases and the V segment lost 6 bases, leaving 5 bases of the junction unmatched. The CDR3 spans 15 residues.

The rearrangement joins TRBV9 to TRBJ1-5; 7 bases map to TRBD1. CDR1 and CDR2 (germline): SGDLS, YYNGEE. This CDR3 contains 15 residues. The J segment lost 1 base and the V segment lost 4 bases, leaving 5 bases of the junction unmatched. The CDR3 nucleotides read TGTGCCAGCAGCTCATGGGACAGAAGCAATCAGCCCCAGCATTTT. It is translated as CASSSWDRSNQPQHF.

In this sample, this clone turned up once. The CDR3 DNA reads TGCAGCGTTGAAGGCGCCGTGCGGTTGAATGAGCAGTTCTTC. Its translation: CSVEGAVRLNEQFF. This chain uses TRBV29-1 with TRBJ2-1, with D unresolved. This CDR3 contains 14 residues. Germline V gene data show CDR1 as SQVTM and CDR2 as ANQGSEA. With 1 base removed from V and 7 bases from J, the gap between germline ends came to 14 bases.

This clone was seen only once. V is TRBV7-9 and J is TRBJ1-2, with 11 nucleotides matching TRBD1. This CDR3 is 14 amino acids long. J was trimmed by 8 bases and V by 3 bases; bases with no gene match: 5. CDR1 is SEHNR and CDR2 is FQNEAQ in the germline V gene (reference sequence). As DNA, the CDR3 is TGTGCCAGCAGCTTGGACAGGGGGCAGGAGGGCTACACCTTC. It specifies CASSLDRGQEGYTF.

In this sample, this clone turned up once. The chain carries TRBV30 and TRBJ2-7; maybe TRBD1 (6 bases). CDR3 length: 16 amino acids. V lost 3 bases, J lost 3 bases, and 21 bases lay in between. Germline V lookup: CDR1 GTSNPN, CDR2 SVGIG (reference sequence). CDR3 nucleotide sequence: TGTGCCTGGAGACGGCGTGCCAGGGGCCTATACTACGAGCAGTACTTC. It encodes CAWRRRARGLYYEQYF.

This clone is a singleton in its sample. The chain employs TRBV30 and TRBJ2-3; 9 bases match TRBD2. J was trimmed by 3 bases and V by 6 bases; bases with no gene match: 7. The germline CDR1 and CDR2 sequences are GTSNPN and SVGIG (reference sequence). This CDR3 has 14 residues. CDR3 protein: CACSPGLATDTQYF. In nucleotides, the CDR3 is TGTGCCTGTTCTCCGGGACTAGCAACAGATACGCAGTATTTT.

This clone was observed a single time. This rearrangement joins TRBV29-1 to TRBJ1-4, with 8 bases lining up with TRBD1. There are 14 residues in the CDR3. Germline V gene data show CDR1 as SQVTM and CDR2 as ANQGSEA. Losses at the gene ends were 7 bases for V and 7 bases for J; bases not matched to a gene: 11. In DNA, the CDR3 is TGCAGCGGGGGGCTGACAGGGGTTTTTGAAAAACTGTTTTTT. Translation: CSGGLTGVFEKLFF.

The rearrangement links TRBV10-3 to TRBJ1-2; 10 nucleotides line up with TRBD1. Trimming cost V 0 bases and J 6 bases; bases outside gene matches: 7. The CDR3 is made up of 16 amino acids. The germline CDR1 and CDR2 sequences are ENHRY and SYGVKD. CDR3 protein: CAISESPTGTGDGYTF. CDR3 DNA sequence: TGTGCCATCAGTGAGTCTCCCACAGGGACAGGGGATGGCTACACCTTC.

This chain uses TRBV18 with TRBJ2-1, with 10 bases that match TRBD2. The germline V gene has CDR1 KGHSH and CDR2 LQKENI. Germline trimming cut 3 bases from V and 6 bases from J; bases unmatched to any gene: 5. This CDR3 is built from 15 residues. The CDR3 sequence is CASSPRAGGTNEQFF. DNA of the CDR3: TGTGCCAGCTCACCCCGAGCGGGGGGGACCAATGAGCAGTTCTTC.

Here the CDR3 DNA reads TGTGCCAGCAGTTACTCGAAAGCCGGGTTGGATGGCTACACCTTC. As protein: CASSYSKAGLDGYTF. The rearrangement joins TRBV6-5 to TRBJ1-2; D unresolved. The germline V and J ends were trimmed by 0 bases and 6 bases, with 14 bases remaining between them. CDR3 length: 15 residues. Looked up from germline, CDR1 is MNHEY and CDR2 is SVGAGI.

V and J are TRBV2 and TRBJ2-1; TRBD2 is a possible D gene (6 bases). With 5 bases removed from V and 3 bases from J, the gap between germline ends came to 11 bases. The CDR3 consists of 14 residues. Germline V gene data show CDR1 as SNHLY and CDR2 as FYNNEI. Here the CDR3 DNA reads TGTGCCAGCAGTAGGACTACCTTCTACAATGAGCAGTTCTTC. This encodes CASSRTTFYNEQFF.